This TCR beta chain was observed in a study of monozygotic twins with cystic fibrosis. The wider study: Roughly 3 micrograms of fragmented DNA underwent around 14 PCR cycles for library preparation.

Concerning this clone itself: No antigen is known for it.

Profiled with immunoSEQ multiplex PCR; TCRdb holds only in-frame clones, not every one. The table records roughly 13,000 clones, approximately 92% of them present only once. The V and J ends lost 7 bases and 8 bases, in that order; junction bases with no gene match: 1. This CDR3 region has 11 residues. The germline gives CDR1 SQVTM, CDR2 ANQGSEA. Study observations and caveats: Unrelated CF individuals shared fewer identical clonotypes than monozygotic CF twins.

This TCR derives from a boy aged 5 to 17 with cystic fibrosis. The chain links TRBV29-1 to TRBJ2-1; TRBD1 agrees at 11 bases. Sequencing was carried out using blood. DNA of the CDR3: TGCAGCGGGGACAGGGGGTATGAGCAGTTCTTC. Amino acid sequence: CSGDRGYEQFF.